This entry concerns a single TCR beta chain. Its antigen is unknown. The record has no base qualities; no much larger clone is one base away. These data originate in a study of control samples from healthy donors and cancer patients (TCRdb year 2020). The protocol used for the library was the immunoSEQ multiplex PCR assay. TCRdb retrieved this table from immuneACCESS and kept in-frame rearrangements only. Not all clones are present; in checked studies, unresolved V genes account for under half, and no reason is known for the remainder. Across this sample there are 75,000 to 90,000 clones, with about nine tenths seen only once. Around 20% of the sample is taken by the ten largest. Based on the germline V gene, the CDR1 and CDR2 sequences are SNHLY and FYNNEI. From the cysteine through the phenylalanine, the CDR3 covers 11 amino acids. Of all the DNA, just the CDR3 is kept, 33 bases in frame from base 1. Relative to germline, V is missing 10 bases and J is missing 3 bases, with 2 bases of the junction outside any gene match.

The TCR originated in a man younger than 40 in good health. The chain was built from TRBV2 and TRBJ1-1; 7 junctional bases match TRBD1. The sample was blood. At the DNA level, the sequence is TGTGCCACTGGACAGGACACTGAAGCTTTCTTT. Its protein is CATGQDTEAFF.